The 10 T cell receptor beta chains reported below all come from one sample, sequenced in a study of shared clonotypes between healthy human individuals. The method was immunoSEQ multiplex PCR; TCRdb's version includes in-frame clones alone and lacks a portion of them. The repertoire has hundreds of thousands of clones, less than 98% of them found once; the top ten carry roughly 0.055%. Material for sequencing was naive CD4+ T cells sorted from blood. Described subset: CD45RA+ positively selected. These receptors were obtained from a woman aged 25 to 45 in good health.

The chain joins TRBV30 to TRBJ2-3; no definite D call. V was trimmed by 0 bases and J by 12 bases, leaving 10 bases between them. Germline V gene sequence: CDR1 GTSNPN, CDR2 SVGIG (reference sequence). The CDR3 length is 11 residues. This chain's CDR3 is CAWSVFAPQYF. The CDR3 DNA is TGTGCCTGGAGTGTATTTGCACCTCAGTATTTT.

This chain connects TRBV28 to TRBJ2-7; tentative D call: TRBD2 (5 bases). The germline gives CDR1 MDHEN, CDR2 SYDVKM. This CDR3 comprises 12 residues. V lost 6 bases and J 3 bases, leaving 9 bases between the germline ends. In nucleotides, the CDR3 is TGTGCCAGCAGGTTAGGGAGCTACGAGCAGTACTTC. This gives the protein CASRLGSYEQYF.

The chain recombines TRBV11-3 with TRBJ1-1, with TRBD1 identical over 7 bases. The CDR3 totals 14 residues. Germline values: CDR1 SGHNT, CDR2 YENEEA. With 5 bases clipped from V and 4 bases from J, the junction kept 7 bases outside the gene matches. CDR3: CASSLQQGSTEAFF. The CDR3 coding sequence is TGTGCCAGCAGCCTCCAACAGGGGAGCACTGAAGCTTTCTTT.

This chain links TRBV4-2 with TRBJ2-2; 14 nucleotides align to TRBD2. The CDR3 runs 16 residues. Trimming at V came to 6 bases and at J to 4 bases, leaving 4 bases not matched to a gene. Germline CDR1 is LGHNA and CDR2 is YNFKEQ. The CDR3 sequence is CASRNGLAGGTGELFF. The CDR3 region has the DNA TGTGCCAGCAGAAACGGACTAGCGGGAGGCACCGGGGAGCTGTTTTTT.

The rearrangement joins TRBV6-6 to TRBJ1-1; 9 nucleotides match TRBD1. The CDR3 contains 14 residues. Germline V gives CDR1 MNHNY, CDR2 SVGAGI (reference sequence). Losses at the gene ends were 6 bases for V and 4 bases for J; bases not matched to a gene: 6. Here the CDR3 DNA reads TGTGCCAGCAGGTCGGGACAGGGATCCACTGAAGCTTTCTTT. This codes for CASRSGQGSTEAFF.

This chain links TRBV28 with TRBJ2-1; TRBD2 matches 11 bases. V lost 4 bases to trimming and J lost 8 bases; unmatched junction nucleotides: 7. Germline CDR1 reads MDHEN; CDR2 reads SYDVKM. This CDR3 is 15 amino acids long. CDR3 region: CASSYAGTSGYEQFF. In DNA, the CDR3 is TGTGCCAGCAGTTATGCCGGGACTAGCGGTTATGAGCAGTTCTTC.

The chain employs TRBV7-2 and TRBJ2-7; TRBD1 matches at 8 bases. CDR1 and CDR2 (germline): SGHTA, FQGNSA. The ends lost 5 bases at V and 8 bases at J; junction bases unmatched: 14. The CDR3 spans 15 residues. CDR3 DNA: TGTGCCAGCAGCGCACCGGGACAGGCCTTTTTAAAGCAGTACTTC. Its translation: CASSAPGQAFLKQYF.

This rearrangement joins TRBV5-1 to TRBJ2-1; D is perhaps TRBD2 (6 bases). Germline CDR1 and CDR2: SGHRS and YFSETQ. V was shortened by 0 bases and J by 2 bases, with 15 bases between the two germline ends. This CDR3 comprises 17 residues. CDR3 DNA: TGCGCCAGCAGCTTGGAAGGCTTGGGGGGACCCTACAATGAGCAGTTCTTC. It specifies CASSLEGLGGPYNEQFF.

The V gene is TRBV28, the J gene TRBJ2-2; 10 nucleotides match TRBD2. This CDR3 region has 15 residues. CDR1 MDHEN and CDR2 SYDVKM come from the germline V gene. Trimming at V came to 2 bases and at J to 5 bases, leaving 2 bases not matched to a gene. CDR3 coding DNA: TGTGCCAGCAGTTTAGATAGCGGGGGGACCGGGGAGCTGTTTTTT. Translated, it gives CASSLDSGGTGELFF.

This sequence joins TRBV30 and TRBJ2-7; 9 nucleotides align to TRBD1. The CDR3 runs to 15 residues. V dropped 1 base and J dropped 2; count of bases not matched to a gene: 6. Germline values: CDR1 GTSNPN, CDR2 SVGIG (reference sequence). CDR3 protein: CAWSDGTGSPYEQYF. The CDR3 DNA reads TGTGCCTGGAGTGACGGGACAGGGAGCCCCTACGAGCAGTACTTC.